This T cell receptor (beta chain) comes out of a study of T cell changes during pregnancy in multiple sclerosis. The sample holds one count of this clone. The assay was immunoSEQ multiplex PCR, and TCRdb's table has in-frame clones only and misses some. The table has about 54,000 clones, more than 80% seen once. The source was CD4+ T cells from peripheral blood mononuclear cells, collected in the first trimester of pregnancy. This clonotype originated in a female donor with multiple sclerosis, enrolled in a pregnancy study.

CDR3 loop: CASSYDRSQPQHF. The CDR3 DNA reads as TGTGCCAGCAGTTACGACAGAAGTCAGCCCCAGCATTTT. The V and J genes are TRBV6-5 and TRBJ1-5; the D gene is possibly TRBD1 (5 bases). The germline V and J ends were trimmed by 2 bases and 6 bases, with 8 bases remaining between them. Germline CDR1 and CDR2: MNHEY and SVGAGI. The length of the CDR3 is 13 residues.